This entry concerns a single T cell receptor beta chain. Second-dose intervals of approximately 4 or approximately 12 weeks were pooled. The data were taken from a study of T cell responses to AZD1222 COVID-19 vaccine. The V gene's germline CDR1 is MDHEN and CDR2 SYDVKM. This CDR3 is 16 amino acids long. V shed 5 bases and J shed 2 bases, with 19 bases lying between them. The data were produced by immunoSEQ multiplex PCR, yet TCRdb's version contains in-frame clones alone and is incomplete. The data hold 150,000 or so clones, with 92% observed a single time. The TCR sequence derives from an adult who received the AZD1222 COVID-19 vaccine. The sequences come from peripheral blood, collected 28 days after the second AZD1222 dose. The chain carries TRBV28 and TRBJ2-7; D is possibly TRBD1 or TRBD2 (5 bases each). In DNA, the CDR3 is TGTGCCAGCAGTGACCCCTATCGTCAGGGACCCTACGAGCAGTACTTC. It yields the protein CASSDPYRQGPYEQYF.